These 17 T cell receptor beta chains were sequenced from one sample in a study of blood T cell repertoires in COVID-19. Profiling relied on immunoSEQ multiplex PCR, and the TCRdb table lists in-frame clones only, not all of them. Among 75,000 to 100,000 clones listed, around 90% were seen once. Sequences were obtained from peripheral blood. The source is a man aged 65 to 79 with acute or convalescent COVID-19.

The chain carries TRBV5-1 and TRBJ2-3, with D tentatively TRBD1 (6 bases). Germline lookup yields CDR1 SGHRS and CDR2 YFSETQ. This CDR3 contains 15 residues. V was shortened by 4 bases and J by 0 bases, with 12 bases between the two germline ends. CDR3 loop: CASSIRQDSTDTQYF. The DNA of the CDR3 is TGCGCCAGCAGCATACGACAGGATAGCACAGATACGCAGTATTTT.

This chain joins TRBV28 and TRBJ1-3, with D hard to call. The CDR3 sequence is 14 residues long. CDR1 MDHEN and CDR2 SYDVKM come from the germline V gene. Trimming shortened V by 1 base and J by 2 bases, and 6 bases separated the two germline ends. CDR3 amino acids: CASSLSRTGNTIYF. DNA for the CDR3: TGTGCCAGCAGTTTATCCAGGACTGGAAACACCATATATTTT.

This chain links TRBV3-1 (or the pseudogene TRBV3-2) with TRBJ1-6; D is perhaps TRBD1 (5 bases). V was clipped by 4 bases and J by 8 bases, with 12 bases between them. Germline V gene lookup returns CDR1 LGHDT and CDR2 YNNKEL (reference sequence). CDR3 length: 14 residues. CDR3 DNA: TGTGCCAGCAGCCGTGCAGGGATAGATTCACCCCTCCACTTT. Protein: CASSRAGIDSPLHF.

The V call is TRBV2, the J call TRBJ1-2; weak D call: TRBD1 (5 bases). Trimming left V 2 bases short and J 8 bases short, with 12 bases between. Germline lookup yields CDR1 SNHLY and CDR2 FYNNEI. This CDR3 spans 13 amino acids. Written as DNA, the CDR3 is TGTGCCAGCAGTGAATTGGAGGGGTTCGGCTACACCTTC. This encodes CASSELEGFGYTF.

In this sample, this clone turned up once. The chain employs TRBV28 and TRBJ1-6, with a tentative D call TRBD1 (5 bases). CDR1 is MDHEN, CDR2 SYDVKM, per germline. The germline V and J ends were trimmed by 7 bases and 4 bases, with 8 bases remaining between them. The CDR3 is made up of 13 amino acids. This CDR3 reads CASKEGYNSPLHF. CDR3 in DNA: TGTGCCAGCAAGGAGGGGTATAATTCACCCCTCCACTTT.

CDR3 sequence: CASTTDPGLAGGHTGELFF. The CDR3 nucleotides read TGTGCCAGCACCACCGACCCCGGGTTGGCGGGAGGGCACACCGGGGAGCTGTTTTTT. This chain links TRBV7-9 with TRBJ2-2, with TRBD2 matching 9 bases. The V gene's germline CDR1 is SEHNR and CDR2 FQNEAQ (reference sequence). V shed 7 bases and J 3 bases; nucleotides not matched to a gene: 18. This CDR3 contains 19 residues.

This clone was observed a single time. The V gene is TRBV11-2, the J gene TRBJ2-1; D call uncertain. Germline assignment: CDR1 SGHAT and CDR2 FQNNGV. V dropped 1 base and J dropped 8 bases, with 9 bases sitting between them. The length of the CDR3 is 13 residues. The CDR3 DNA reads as TGTGCCAGCAGCTTAGTTGATGGGCATGAGCAGTTCTTC. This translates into CASSLVDGHEQFF.

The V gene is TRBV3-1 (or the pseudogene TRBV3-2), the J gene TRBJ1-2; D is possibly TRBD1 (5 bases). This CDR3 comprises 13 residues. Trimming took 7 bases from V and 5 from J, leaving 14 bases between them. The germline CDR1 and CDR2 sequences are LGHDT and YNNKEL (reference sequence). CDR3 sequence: CASTRGGGYGYTF. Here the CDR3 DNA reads TGTGCCAGCACCCGAGGCGGGGGGTATGGCTACACCTTC.

The CDR3 region has the DNA TGCGCCAGCAGCTTGGAACTACTAAACACCGGGGAGCTGTTTTTT. As protein: CASSLELLNTGELFF. The chain joins TRBV5-1 to TRBJ2-2; D is ambiguous. Germline CDR1 reads SGHRS; CDR2 reads YFSETQ. Trimming took 0 bases from V and 2 from J, leaving 8 bases between them. The CDR3 is 15 residues long.

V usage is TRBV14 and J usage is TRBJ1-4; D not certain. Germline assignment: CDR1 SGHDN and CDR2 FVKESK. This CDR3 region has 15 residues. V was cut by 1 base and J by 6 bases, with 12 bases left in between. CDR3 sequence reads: CASSQGPGSDEKLFF. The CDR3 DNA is TGTGCCAGCAGCCAAGGTCCGGGTTCCGATGAAAAACTGTTTTTT. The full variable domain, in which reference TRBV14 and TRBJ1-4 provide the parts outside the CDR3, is EAGVTQFPSHSVIEKGQTVTLRCDPISGHDNLYWYRRVMGKEIKFLLHFVKESKQDESGMPNNRFLAERTGGTYSTLKVQPAELEDSGVYFCASSQGPGSDEKLFFGSGTQLSVL.

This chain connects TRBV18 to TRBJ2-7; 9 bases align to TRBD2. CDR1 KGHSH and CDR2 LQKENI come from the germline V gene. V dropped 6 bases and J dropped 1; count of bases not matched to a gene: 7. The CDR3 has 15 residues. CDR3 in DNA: TGTGCCAGCTCCCGTGAAGCGGGAGGATCCTACGAGCAGTACTTC. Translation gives CASSREAGGSYEQYF.

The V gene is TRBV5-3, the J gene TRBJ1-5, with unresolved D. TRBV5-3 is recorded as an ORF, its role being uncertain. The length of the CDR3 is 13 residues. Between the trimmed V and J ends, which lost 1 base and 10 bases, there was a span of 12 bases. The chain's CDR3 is CARSLLCEPPQHF. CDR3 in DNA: TGTGCCAGAAGCTTGCTATGCGAACCACCCCAGCATTTT.

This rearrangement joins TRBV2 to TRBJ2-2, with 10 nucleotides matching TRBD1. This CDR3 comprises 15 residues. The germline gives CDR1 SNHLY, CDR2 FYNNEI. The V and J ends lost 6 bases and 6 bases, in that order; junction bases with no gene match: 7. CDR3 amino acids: CASSLDRGHAGELFF. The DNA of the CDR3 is TGTGCCAGCAGCCTCGACAGGGGGCACGCCGGGGAGCTGTTTTTT.

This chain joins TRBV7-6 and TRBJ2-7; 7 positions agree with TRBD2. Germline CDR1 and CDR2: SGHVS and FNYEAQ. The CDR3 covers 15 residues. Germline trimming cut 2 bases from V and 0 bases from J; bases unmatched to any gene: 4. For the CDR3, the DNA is TGTGCCAGCAGCTTAAGGCGGGAGACCTCCTACGAGCAGTACTTC. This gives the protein CASSLRRETSYEQYF.

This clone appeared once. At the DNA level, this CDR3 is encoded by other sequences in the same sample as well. CDR3 in amino acids: CASSLTSGSYNEQFF. For the CDR3, the DNA is TGCGCCAGCAGCTTAACTAGCGGGAGCTACAATGAGCAGTTCTTC. This sequence joins TRBV5-1 and TRBJ2-1; 11 bases map to TRBD2. The CDR3 has 15 residues. Germline V CDR1 and CDR2: SGHRS, YFSETQ. Trimming cost V 2 bases and J 3 bases; bases outside gene matches: 1.

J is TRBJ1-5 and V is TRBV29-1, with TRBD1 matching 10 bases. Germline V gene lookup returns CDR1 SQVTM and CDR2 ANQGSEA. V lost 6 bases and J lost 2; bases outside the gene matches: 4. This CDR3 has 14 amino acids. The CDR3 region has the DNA TGCAGCGTCAGCGGGACAGGGGGCAATCAGCCCCAGCATTTT. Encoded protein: CSVSGTGGNQPQHF.

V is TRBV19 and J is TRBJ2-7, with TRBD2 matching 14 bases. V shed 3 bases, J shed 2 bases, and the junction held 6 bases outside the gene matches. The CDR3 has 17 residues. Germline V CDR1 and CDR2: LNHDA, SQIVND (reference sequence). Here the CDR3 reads CASSIGTSGSRTYEQYF. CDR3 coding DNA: TGTGCCAGTAGTATTGGGACTAGCGGGAGCCGAACCTACGAGCAGTACTTC.